What follows are 6 T cell receptor beta chains derived from one specimen sequenced in a study of blood T cell repertoires in COVID-19. Profiling relied on immunoSEQ multiplex PCR, and the TCRdb table lists in-frame clones only, not all of them. Found here are 35,000 to 50,000 clones, more than 80% of them singletons; the top ten hold more than 8.5%. The source material was peripheral blood. These receptors came from a man in his fifties or sixties in a cohort sampled during active COVID-19.

The V and J genes are TRBV18 and TRBJ2-6, with D maybe TRBD2 (6 bases). The CDR3 length is 16 residues. Germline V gene lookup returns CDR1 KGHSH and CDR2 LQKENI. V was clipped by 1 base and J by 2 bases, with 9 bases between them. DNA for the CDR3: TGTGCCAGCTCACCACAGGGAGGCGCTGGGGCCAACGTCCTGACTTTC. Amino acid sequence: CASSPQGGAGANVLTF.

V usage is TRBV27 and J usage is TRBJ2-1; 8 nucleotides agree with TRBD2. J was trimmed by 0 bases and V by 4 bases; bases with no gene match: 2. Germline V gene sequence: CDR1 MNHEY, CDR2 SMNVEV (reference sequence). The length of the CDR3 is 15 residues. The CDR3 DNA reads as TGTGCCAGCAGTTGGAGCGGGAGCTCCTACAATGAGCAGTTCTTC. The encoded protein is CASSWSGSSYNEQFF.

V is TRBV9 and J is TRBJ1-2; D call uncertain. The V and J ends lost 2 bases and 2 bases respectively, with 13 bases between them. The CDR3 is 15 residues long. Germline-derived CDR1 and CDR2 are SGDLS and YYNGEE. CDR3 bases: TGTGCCAGCAGCGTCGGATTGGCGGCGAACTATGGCTACACCTTC. Translation gives CASSVGLAANYGYTF. Full variable domain (missing parts from reference TRBV9 and TRBJ1-2): DSGVTQTPKHLITATGQRVTLRCSPRSGDLSVYWYQQSLDQGLQFLIQYYNGEERAKGNILERFSAQQFPDLHSELNLSSLELGDSALYFCASSVGLAANYGYTFGSGTRLTVV.

The chain has TRBV4-2 and TRBJ1-4, with D hard to call. CDR1 and CDR2 (germline): LGHNA, YNFKEQ. The CDR3 sequence is 14 residues long. Trimming took 5 bases from V and 8 from J, leaving 15 bases between them. The chain's CDR3 is CASSVRASEEKLFF. The CDR3 DNA follows: TGTGCCAGCAGCGTGCGGGCCTCAGAGGAAAAACTGTTTTTT.

This chain uses TRBV5-4 with TRBJ2-3; TRBD2 matches 15 bases. Germline lookup yields CDR1 SGHNT and CDR2 YYREEE (reference sequence). With V trimmed by 3 bases and J by 1 base, 3 bases remained unmatched. The CDR3 runs 17 residues. CDR3 in DNA: TGTGCCAGCAGCTCGGGACTAGCGGGAGGCCGCACAGATACGCAGTATTTT. Its translation is CASSSGLAGGRTDTQYF.

The V gene is TRBV27, the J gene TRBJ2-3; TRBD1 might be the D (6 bases). Trimming shortened V by 5 bases and J by 1 base, and 13 bases separated the two germline ends. This CDR3 is 15 amino acids long. The germline V gene encodes CDR1 MNHEY and CDR2 SMNVEV (reference sequence). CDR3 in DNA: TGTGCCAGCAGTCCTTACTGGACAGGCACAGATACGCAGTATTTT. It encodes CASSPYWTGTDTQYF.